Listed here is a single T cell receptor beta chain. These data belong to a study of human T cells and chemical hapten exposure. Individual cDNA molecules received unique molecular identifiers in the library. In TCRdb, the RACE reads were re-called with MiXCR into one record per CDR3 protein. The sample includes about 98,000 distinct CDR3 sequences, 10% to 13% of them seen just once. Trimming shortened V by 0 bases and J by 7 bases, and 17 bases separated the two germline ends. CDR3 length equals 16 residues. Germline V gene lookup returns CDR1 SGHNT and CDR2 YYREEE (reference sequence). Time point in this sample: pre-sensitization, week 0. The treatment denotes: therapeutic diphenylcyclopropenone sensitization with weekly scalp DPC.

This sequence originates from a woman aged 55-69 years with alopecia areata. Some clones in this sample may be carry-over from other donors' samples. The sample was whole blood, taken in connection with sensitization to the hapten diphenylcyclopropenone (DPC). The chain recombines TRBV5-4 with TRBJ2-1; no clear D gene. CDR3 region: CASSLVVKIGQNEQFF. Written as DNA, the CDR3 is TGTGCCAGCAGCTTGGTGGTGAAAATCGGGCAAAATGAGCAGTTCTTC. The full variable domain, in which reference TRBV5-4 and TRBJ2-1 provide the parts outside the CDR3, is ETGVTQSPTHLIKTRGQQVTLRCSSQSGHNTVSWYQQALGQGPQFIFQYYREEENGRGNFPPRFSGLQFPNYSSELNVNALELDDSALYLCASSLVVKIGQNEQFFGPGTRLTVL.